What follows are 10 T cell receptor beta chains derived from one specimen sequenced in a study of blood T cell repertoires in COVID-19. TCRdb's table, derived via immunoSEQ multiplex PCR, lists solely in-frame clones and lacks some. Among 160,000 or so clones listed, about 88% were seen once. Source material: peripheral blood. Every receptor here comes from a woman aged 45 to 65 with COVID-19, enrolled during active disease.

V and J are TRBV7-8 and TRBJ2-1, with 11 positions matching TRBD2. V was clipped by 0 bases and J by 8 bases; unmatched bases: 0. Germline V gives CDR1 SGHVS, CDR2 FQNEAQ. CDR3 size: 14 residues. In DNA, the CDR3 is TGTGCCAGCAGCTTAGCACTAGCGGGGGATGAGCAGTTCTTC. Translation gives CASSLALAGDEQFF.

This clone was counted between two and nine times. The chain couples TRBV7-2 to TRBJ1-2; 7 bases agree with TRBD1. CDR1 and CDR2 (germline): SGHTA, FQGNSA. The CDR3 runs to 15 residues. V lost 3 bases and J lost 0; bases outside the gene matches: 4. The CDR3 sequence is CASSFQGQTNYGYTF. CDR3 bases: TGTGCCAGCAGCTTCCAGGGACAGACTAACTATGGCTACACCTTC.

The chain combines TRBV2 with TRBJ2-1; 7 nucleotides align to TRBD2. This CDR3 spans 15 amino acids. Germline lookup yields CDR1 SNHLY and CDR2 FYNNEI. V was clipped by 6 bases and J by 0 bases; unmatched bases: 5. CDR3 coding DNA: TGTGCCAGCAGGGGACTAAAGAGCTCCTACAATGAGCAGTTCTTC. Translating it yields CASRGLKSSYNEQFF.

The chain couples TRBV6-6 to TRBJ2-7; D is uncertain. V was pared by 0 bases and J by 3 bases, with 15 bases between. CDR1 and CDR2 (germline): MNHNY, SVGAGI (reference sequence). The CDR3 totals 16 residues. The CDR3 nucleotides are TGTGCCAGCAGTTACTCCTTGTTAGGTTCGGGCTACGAGCAGTACTTC. Translation gives CASSYSLLGSGYEQYF.

This chain links TRBV19 with TRBJ2-4, with 8 bases matching TRBD1. Germline V gene data show CDR1 as LNHDA and CDR2 as SQIVND (reference sequence). The V segment lost 5 bases and the J segment 10 bases; nucleotides outside the gene matches: 16. This CDR3 spans 16 amino acids. The CDR3 region is CASSLGGTGTLGIQYF. CDR3 in DNA: TGTGCCAGTAGTCTAGGGGGGACAGGCACCCTCGGGATTCAGTACTTC.

CDR3 nucleotides: TGCGCCAGCAGGCTACAGGCGGTAAGCTCCTACGAGCAGTACTTC. It is translated as CASRLQAVSSYEQYF. This chain joins TRBV5-1 and TRBJ2-7, with a possible D match to TRBD1 (5 bases). This CDR3 has 15 amino acids. V gave up 5 bases and J gave up 0 bases, with 15 bases separating them. Per the germline V gene, CDR1 is SGHRS and CDR2 is YFSETQ.

The genes are TRBV3-1 (or the pseudogene TRBV3-2) and TRBJ1-1; TRBD1 might be the D (6 bases). Germline CDR1 and CDR2: LGHDT and YNNKEL (reference sequence). With 3 bases removed from V and 5 bases from J, the gap between germline ends came to 10 bases. This CDR3 contains 13 residues. CDR3 bases: TGTGCCAGCAGCCAGGGAAGGGGGACTGAAGCTTTCTTT. Protein product: CASSQGRGTEAFF.

This rearrangement joins TRBV29-1 to TRBJ1-1; TRBD1 matches at 10 bases. The V and J ends lost 5 bases and 1 base, in that order; junction bases with no gene match: 7. Germline V gene data show CDR1 as SQVTM and CDR2 as ANQGSEA. The CDR3 sequence is 15 residues long. The CDR3 DNA is TGCAGCGTTAAGAAGACAGGGGGCAAGAACACTGAAGCTTTCTTT. This sequence encodes CSVKKTGGKNTEAFF.

CDR3 amino acids: CASSSPIHGCARHRIRAGQPQHF. In nucleotides, the CDR3 is TGTGCCAGCAGCTCCCCCATCCATGGATGCGCCCGCCACAGGATTAGGGCCGGTCAGCCCCAGCATTTT. J is TRBJ1-5 and V is TRBV12-1; the listed D gene, TRBD1, was not tested against the DNA. TRBV12-1 is marked as a pseudogene. The CDR3 contains 23 residues.

The gene calls are TRBV2 and TRBJ2-2; D might be TRBD2 (5 bases). CDR3 length equals 15 residues. Germline V gene lookup returns CDR1 SNHLY and CDR2 FYNNEI. The V and J ends lost 10 bases and 4 bases respectively, with 19 bases between them. Here the CDR3 DNA reads TGTGCCACCACAACCGACGCCGCGGGCACCGGGGAGCTGTTTTTT. This translates into CATTTDAAGTGELFF.